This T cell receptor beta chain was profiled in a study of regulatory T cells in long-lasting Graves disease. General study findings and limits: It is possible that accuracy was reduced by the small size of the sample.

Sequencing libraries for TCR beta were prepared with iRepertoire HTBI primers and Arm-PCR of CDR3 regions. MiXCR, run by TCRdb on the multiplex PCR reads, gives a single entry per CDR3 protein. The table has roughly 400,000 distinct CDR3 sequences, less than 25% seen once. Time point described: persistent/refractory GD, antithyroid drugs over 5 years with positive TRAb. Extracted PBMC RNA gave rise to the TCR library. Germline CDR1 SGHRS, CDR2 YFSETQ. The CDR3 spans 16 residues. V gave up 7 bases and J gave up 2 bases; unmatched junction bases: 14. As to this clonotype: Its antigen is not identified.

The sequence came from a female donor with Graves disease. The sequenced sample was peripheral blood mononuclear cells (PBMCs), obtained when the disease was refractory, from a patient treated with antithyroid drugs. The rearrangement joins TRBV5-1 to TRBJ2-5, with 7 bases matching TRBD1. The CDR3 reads CASFKTGARSQETQYF. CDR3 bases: TGCGCCAGCTTCAAAACAGGGGCCCGATCTCAAGAGACCCAGTACTTC. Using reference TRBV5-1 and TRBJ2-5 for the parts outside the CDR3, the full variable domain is KAGVTQTPRYLIKTRGQQVTLSCSPISGHRSVSWYQQTPGQGLQFLFEYFSETQRNKGNFPGRFSGRQFSNSRSEMNVSTLELGDSALYLCASFKTGARSQETQYFGPGTRLLVL.